Listed below are T cell receptor beta chains from one sample, sequenced in a study of blood T cell repertoires in COVID-19. Using immunoSEQ multiplex PCR, the repertoire was profiled, and TCRdb retains in-frame clones only, with some absent. Altogether 100,000 to 150,000 clones are present, around 88% being singletons, with the ten largest covering 10%. Sequencing was done on a sample of peripheral blood. These receptors came from a man aged 45 to 65 with acute or convalescent COVID-19. Each CDR3 is given with its conserved first and last residue. A D gene is named only where the DNA matches it firmly. A row's size may be missing; if present it is once, few, many or a size class.

>TRBV18|NA|NA|TRBJ2-3
CASSLEAGDTQYF
TGTGCCAGCTCACTCGAGGCTGGGGATACGCAGTATTTT
>TRBV9|NA|NA|TRBJ1-1
CASSPTSGNTEAFF
TGTGCCAGCAGCCCGACCTCGGGGAACACTGAAGCTTTCTTT
>TRBV20-1|TRBD1|NA|TRBJ1-3
CSASPRGAGNTIYF
TGCAGTGCTAGTCCCAGGGGGGCTGGAAACACCATATATTTT
>TRBV29-1|NA|NA|TRBJ2-1
CSATLPGQFYNEQFF
TGCAGCGCCACTTTACCAGGACAGTTTTACAATGAGCAGTTCTTC
>TRBV20-1|TRBD1|NA|TRBJ2-5
CSASDRATQYF
TGCAGTGCTAGTGACAGGGCGACCCAGTACTTC
>TRBV6-4|NA|NA|TRBJ1-1
CASSLQFNTEAFF
TGTGCCAGCAGCCTACAGTTTAACACTGAAGCTTTCTTT
>TRBV7-9|NA|few|TRBJ2-5
CASGPGTHYGETQYF
TGTGCCAGCGGGCCGGGGACACACTATGGAGAGACCCAGTACTTC
>TRBV11-2|NA|few|TRBJ2-7
CASSVRARGEQYF
TGTGCCAGCAGCGTCAGGGCCCGGGGGGAGCAGTACTTC
>TRBV7-2|TRBD1|once|TRBJ1-6
CASSTRDSATLHF
TGTGCCAGCAGCACGCGGGACAGTGCCACCCTCCACTTT
>TRBV6-5|NA|few|TRBJ1-5
CASSLTRGSESPQHF
TGTGCCAGCAGTCTTACTCGTGGCAGCGAGTCGCCCCAGCATTTT
>TRBV5-1|NA|NA|TRBJ2-2
CASLAGGVGRPGELFF
TGCGCCAGCCTCGCGGGTGGTGTCGGACGTCCCGGGGAGCTGTTTTTT
>TRBV6-6|NA|once|TRBJ1-2
CASSLGLEYGYTF
TGTGCCAGCAGCCTTGGACTGGAATATGGCTACACCTTC
>TRBV19|NA|NA|TRBJ1-2
CASSIGPISNGYTF
TGTGCCAGTAGTATTGGGCCCATAAGCAATGGCTACACCTTC
>TRBV30|TRBD1|NA|TRBJ2-7
CAGQSSDRSYEQYF
TGTGCCGGACAGAGCTCGGACAGGTCCTACGAGCAGTACTTC
>TRBV2|TRBD1|once|TRBJ2-1
CASSSTAYDRGRDEQFF
TGTGCCAGCAGTTCTACGGCCTACGACAGGGGGCGAGATGAGCAGTTCTTC
>TRBV28|TRBD1|NA|TRBJ1-3
CASSDGTAGNTIYF
TGTGCCAGCAGTGACGGGACAGCTGGAAACACCATATATTTT
>TRBV5-6|NA|NA|TRBJ1-4
CASSLVGFGGPTNEKLFF
TGTGCCAGCAGCTTGGTTGGTTTCGGGGGACCAACTAATGAAAAACTGTTTTTT
>TRBV7-2|NA|NA|TRBJ1-2
CASSLRVAYGYTF
TGTGCCAGCAGCTTACGGGTGGCTTATGGCTACACCTTC
>TRBV27|TRBD1|NA|TRBJ1-6
CARVGWTGSSPLHF
TGTGCCAGAGTAGGGTGGACAGGGAGTTCACCCCTCCACTTT
>TRBV11-2|TRBD2|NA|TRBJ2-2
CASSFVAGPAGELFF
TGTGCCAGCAGCTTCGTAGCGGGTCCAGCCGGGGAGCTGTTTTTT
>TRBV21-1|NA|NA|TRBJ2-5
CASSARDLQETQYF
TGTGCCAGCAGCGCGCGGGACCTGCAAGAGACCCAGTACTTC
>TRBV25-1|NA|NA|TRBJ1-5
CASSFGQSNQPQHF
TGTGCCAGCAGTTTCGGACAGAGCAATCAGCCCCAGCATTTT
>TRBV7-2|NA|NA|TRBJ1-1
CASSLRAGTPRGTEAFF
TGTGCCAGCAGCTTACGCGCCGGGACACCAAGAGGCACTGAAGCTTTCTTT
>TRBV5-1|TRBD1|NA|TRBJ2-5
CASSLEGTGETQYF
TGCGCCAGCAGCTTGGAGGGGACAGGAGAGACCCAGTACTTC
>TRBV6-6|NA|NA|TRBJ1-4
CASSYPRGSNEKLFF
TGTGCCAGCAGTTACCCCCGCGGTTCAAATGAAAAACTGTTTTTT
>TRBV9|NA|once|TRBJ2-4
CASSGTGPENIQYF
TGTGCCAGCAGCGGGACTGGCCCTGAGAACATTCAGTACTTC
>TRBV6-5|TRBD1|NA|TRBJ1-2
CASSPPDRAYGYTF
TGTGCCAGCAGCCCCCCCGACAGGGCCTATGGCTACACCTTC
>TRBV28|TRBD1|NA|TRBJ1-1
CASSHNRGRTEAFF
TGTGCCAGCAGTCATAACAGGGGGAGGACTGAAGCTTTCTTT
>TRBV6-1|NA|NA|TRBJ1-6
CASSEAPKRSPLHF
TGTGCCAGCAGTGAAGCTCCCAAGAGATCACCCCTCCACTTT
>TRBV4-2|TRBD2|NA|TRBJ2-1
CASSQLSGRAYNEQFF
TGTGCCAGCAGCCAATTAAGCGGGAGGGCCTACAATGAGCAGTTCTTC
>TRBV3-1/TRBV3-2|NA|NA|TRBJ2-1
CASSQESRGEQFF
TGTGCCAGCAGCCAAGAGAGTAGGGGTGAGCAGTTCTTC
>TRBV11-1|TRBD2|NA|TRBJ2-1
CASRPTSGGYNEQFF
TGTGCCAGCAGACCCACTAGCGGGGGATACAATGAGCAGTTCTTC
>TRBV24-1|NA|NA|TRBJ2-5
CATSDPFRRQGGQETQYF
TGTGCCACCAGTGACCCCTTTCGGAGACAGGGAGGCCAAGAGACCCAGTACTTC
>TRBV6-6|NA|NA|TRBJ1-6
CASSSGEPLHF
TGTGCCAGCAGTTCAGGGGAACCCCTCCACTTT
>TRBV14|TRBD2|NA|TRBJ2-1
CASSLAGAYNEQFF
TGTGCCAGCTCTTTAGCGGGAGCCTACAATGAGCAGTTCTTC
>TRBV9|NA|NA|TRBJ2-7
CASSPPSPLSYEQYF
TGTGCCAGCAGCCCCCCTTCCCCCCTTTCCTACGAGCAGTACTTC
>TRBV7-8|NA|once|TRBJ1-2
CASSSTTGDGYTF
TGTGCCAGCAGCTCCACCACAGGTGACGGCTACACCTTC
>TRBV27|NA|NA|TRBJ1-2
CASSSPYGGRYGYTF
TGTGCCAGCAGTTCCCCTTATGGGGGCCGCTATGGCTACACCTTC
>TRBV19|TRBD1|NA|TRBJ1-2
CASSIGVTGDVGGYTF
TGTGCCAGTAGTATCGGTGTGACAGGGGACGTTGGGGGCTACACCTTC